This TCR beta chain was found in a study of T cell responses to AZD1222 COVID-19 vaccine. V was trimmed by 6 bases and J by 2 bases, leaving 13 bases between them. Germline V gene data show CDR1 as SNHLY and CDR2 as FYNNEI. This CDR3 region has 14 residues. General study points: Spike-specific TCR breadth and depth were elevated following two AZD1222 doses.

Libraries were prepared by immunoSEQ multiplex PCR; TCRdb keeps only in-frame clonotypes and omits some of them. Seen here are approximately 70,000 clones, roughly 88% observed once, and the top ten hold about 2.5%. A note on this clone: The antigen is not known.

The source of this sequence is an adult in good health. This specimen was peripheral blood, taken on day 0 of AZD1222 vaccination. The rearrangement links TRBV2 to TRBJ2-5; the D gene is possibly TRBD1 (6 bases). The CDR3 loop reads CASRATGGQETQYF. The DNA of the CDR3 is TGTGCCAGCAGAGCGACAGGCGGTCAAGAGACCCAGTACTTC.